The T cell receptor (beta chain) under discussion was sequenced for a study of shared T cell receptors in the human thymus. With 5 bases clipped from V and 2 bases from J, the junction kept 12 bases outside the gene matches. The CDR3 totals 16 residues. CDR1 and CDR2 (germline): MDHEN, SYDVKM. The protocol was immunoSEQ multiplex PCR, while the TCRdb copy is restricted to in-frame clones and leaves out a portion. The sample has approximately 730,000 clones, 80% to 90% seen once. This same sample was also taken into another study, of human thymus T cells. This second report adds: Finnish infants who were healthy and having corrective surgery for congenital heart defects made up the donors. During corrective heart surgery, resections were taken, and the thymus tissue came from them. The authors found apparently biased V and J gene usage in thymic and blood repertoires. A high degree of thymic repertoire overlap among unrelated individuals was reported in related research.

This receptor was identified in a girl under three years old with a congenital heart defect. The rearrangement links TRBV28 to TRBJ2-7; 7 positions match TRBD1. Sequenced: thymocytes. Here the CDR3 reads CASSLPDRVLTYEQYF. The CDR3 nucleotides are TGTGCCAGCAGTCTCCCCGACAGGGTTCTTACCTACGAGCAGTACTTC.